These 27 T cell receptor beta chains originate from one sample sequenced in a study of blood T cell repertoires in COVID-19 (dated by TCRdb to 2018 to 2021). Library prep was done by the immunoSEQ multiplex PCR assay. What TCRdb holds here is the immuneACCESS table cut down to in-frame rearrangements. Part of the clones is not present; checked against another copy, under half of the missing clones reflect an unresolved V gene, and the others are unexplained. Present in this sample are 310,000 or so clones, more than 85% of which were seen just once. Together, the top ten hold 2.2% of the sample. The specimen was peripheral blood. The source is a woman aged 30 to 39 with COVID-19, enrolled during active disease.

In nucleotides, the CDR3 is TGTGCCAGCAGTCCCCGGACTAGCGGGAACGGGGAGCTGTTTTTT. Its translation is CASSPRTSGNGELFF. This chain links TRBV6-5 with TRBJ2-2, with 12 nucleotides matching TRBD2. V gave up 5 bases and J gave up 7 bases; unmatched junction bases: 5. Germline loops: CDR1 MNHEY, CDR2 SVGAGI. This CDR3 spans 15 amino acids.

The V call is TRBV6-4, the J call TRBJ1-1, with D unresolved. Germline CDR1 and CDR2: MRHNA and SNTAGT. Trimming left V 4 bases short and J 1 base short, with 7 bases between. The CDR3 contains 13 residues. The CDR3 sequence is CASSAVPNTEAFF. Written as DNA, the CDR3 is TGTGCCAGCAGTGCCGTTCCGAACACTGAAGCTTTCTTT.

The rearrangement uses TRBV3-1 (or the pseudogene TRBV3-2) and TRBJ1-1, with 7 bases fitting TRBD1. This CDR3 contains 13 residues. CDR1 is LGHDT and CDR2 is YNNKEL in the germline V gene (reference sequence). With 5 bases clipped from V and 5 bases from J, the junction kept 5 bases outside the gene matches. CDR3 coding DNA: TGTGCCAGCAGCGATACAGGGGATACTGAAGCTTTCTTT. Residues: CASSDTGDTEAFF.

Of note for this clone: Other nucleotide sequences from this sample produce the same CDR3. The chain is built from TRBV29-1 and TRBJ1-1, with TRBD1 matching over 7 bases. Germline V gene sequence: CDR1 SQVTM, CDR2 ANQGSEA. The CDR3 totals 13 residues. Trimming at V came to 6 bases and at J to 0 bases, leaving 4 bases not matched to a gene. CDR3: CSVGQRMNTEAFF. DNA for the CDR3: TGCAGCGTGGGACAGCGCATGAACACTGAAGCTTTCTTT.

The V and J genes are TRBV7-7 and TRBJ2-7, with 7 bases that match TRBD1. The germline gives CDR1 SSHAT, CDR2 FNYEAQ (reference sequence). V shed 2 bases and J 5 bases; nucleotides not matched to a gene: 3. The CDR3 spans 13 residues. The DNA for the CDR3 is TGTGCCAGCAGCTTAAGACAGGGCCACGAGCAGTACTTC. Translation: CASSLRQGHEQYF.

The V and J genes are TRBV7-8 and TRBJ2-2; 14 bases align to TRBD2. CDR1 SGHVS and CDR2 FQNEAQ come from the germline V gene. The V gene end was trimmed by 1 base and the J gene end by 4 bases; junction bases not matched to a gene: 5. CDR3 length equals 18 residues. The CDR3 region is CASSLGLAGGPGTGELFF. In nucleotides, the CDR3 is TGTGCCAGCAGCTTAGGACTAGCGGGAGGGCCGGGCACCGGGGAGCTGTTTTTT.

This clone appeared a few times. The chain joins TRBV7-9 to TRBJ1-5, with D possibly being TRBD1 (6 bases). The CDR3 extends over 16 amino acids. Trimming removed 4 bases at V and 0 bases at J, with 13 bases between. Germline values: CDR1 SEHNR, CDR2 FQNEAQ (reference sequence). The CDR3 bases are TGTGCCAGCAGCTCCGACAGGCCCGATAGCAATCAGCCCCAGCATTTT. Protein product: CASSSDRPDSNQPQHF.

This clone was seen a handful of times. The DNA of the CDR3 is TGTGCCAGCAGCGCAGCCCCGGGAAGGTCGGCGGAGACCCAGTACTTC. Its translation: CASSAAPGRSAETQYF. This chain connects TRBV9 to TRBJ2-5, with D maybe TRBD2 (5 bases). From germline, CDR1 is SGDLS and CDR2 YYNGEE. Trimming removed 3 bases from V and 5 bases from J, with 20 bases in between. The CDR3 extends over 16 amino acids.

This sequence joins TRBV23-1 and TRBJ2-7; TRBD2 matches 11 bases. TRBV23-1 is identified as an open reading frame with a role that is uncertain. The CDR3 sequence is 20 residues long. The V and J ends lost 3 bases and 2 bases, in that order; junction bases with no gene match: 18. CDR3 amino acids: CASSHSGPPLGGLAAYEQYF. DNA of the CDR3: TGCGCCAGCAGTCATTCAGGACCTCCTTTAGGGGGACTAGCGGCCTACGAGCAGTACTTC.

The V gene is TRBV30, the J gene TRBJ2-2; D perhaps matches TRBD1 (7 bases). V was trimmed by 2 bases and J by 6 bases, leaving 19 bases between them. In germline, CDR1 is GTSNPN, CDR2 SVGIG (reference sequence). This CDR3 is built from 16 residues. Here the CDR3 reads CAWSPLGQEGAGELFF. The CDR3 DNA reads TGTGCCTGGAGTCCCCTAGGACAGGAGGGGGCCGGGGAGCTGTTTTTT.

The chain joins TRBV11-3 to TRBJ1-6; D might be TRBD1 (5 bases). V was trimmed by 2 bases and J by 10 bases, leaving 9 bases between them. There are 13 residues in the CDR3. CDR1 is SGHNT and CDR2 is YENEEA in the germline V gene. CDR3 sequence reads: CASSLRRDSPLHF. The CDR3 region has the DNA TGTGCCAGCAGCTTAAGGAGGGACTCACCCCTCCACTTT.

Regarding this clone: The same CDR3 is also encoded by other DNA sequences in this sample. This rearrangement joins TRBV12-3 or TRBV12-4 to TRBJ2-1; D is unclear. The length of the CDR3 is 13 residues. V lost 4 bases and J 0 bases, leaving 4 bases between the germline ends. The CDR3 sequence: CASSSSSYNEQFF. The CDR3 region has the DNA TGTGCCAGCAGTTCCTCCTCCTACAATGAGCAGTTCTTC.

Points on this clone: This specimen includes other DNA sequences encoding the same CDR3. The CDR3 protein is CASSLSGTTYEQYF. The CDR3 DNA reads as TGTGCCAGCAGTTTATCAGGAACTACCTACGAGCAGTACTTC. This chain joins TRBV27 and TRBJ2-7; D is unresolved. The germline CDR1 and CDR2 sequences are MNHEY and SMNVEV (reference sequence). The CDR3 is 14 residues long. Deletions cut 0 bases from V and 2 bases from J, with 8 bases between.

The chain uses TRBV5-1 and TRBJ2-1, with 8 bases matching TRBD2. Germline CDR1 SGHRS, CDR2 YFSETQ. CDR3 length equals 16 residues. The trim removed 4 bases at V and 8 bases at J, leaving 14 bases unmatched. The CDR3 here is CASSDGTTSEEDEQFF. As DNA, the CDR3 is TGCGCCAGCAGCGACGGAACGACTAGCGAAGAGGATGAGCAGTTCTTC.

The rearrangement links TRBV20-1 to TRBJ1-2, with 7 nucleotides matching TRBD1. J gave up 5 bases and V 5 bases, and 8 bases lay outside the gene matches. The length of the CDR3 is 13 residues. Per germline, CDR1 DFQATT and CDR2 SNEGSKA (reference sequence). The CDR3 nucleotides read TGCAGTGCTGGTGACAGGGATCAATATGGCTACACCTTC. Translating gives CSAGDRDQYGYTF.

The chain is built from TRBV5-1 and TRBJ1-1; TRBD1 aligns across 8 bases. Trimming cost V 4 bases and J 1 base; bases outside gene matches: 9. Germline loops: CDR1 SGHRS, CDR2 YFSETQ. This CDR3 has 16 amino acids. The DNA for the CDR3 is TGCGCCAGCAGCGTGACAGGGGTTGTAGCGAACACTGAAGCTTTCTTT. It translates to CASSVTGVVANTEAFF.

The chain is built from TRBV19 and TRBJ1-5; 10 positions match TRBD1. The trim removed 5 bases at V and 5 bases at J, leaving 6 bases unmatched. The CDR3 consists of 15 residues. Germline V CDR1 and CDR2: LNHDA, SQIVND (reference sequence). The CDR3 sequence is CASSFDRGHDQPQHF. CDR3 nucleotide sequence: TGTGCCAGTAGTTTTGACAGGGGGCACGATCAGCCCCAGCATTTT.

The CDR3 reads CATFTGLAGGTGELFF. The CDR3 region has the DNA TGTGCCACCTTCACCGGACTAGCGGGAGGCACCGGGGAGCTGTTTTTT. The gene calls are TRBV10-3 and TRBJ2-2, with 14 bases fitting TRBD2. Looked up from germline, CDR1 is ENHRY and CDR2 is SYGVKD. The CDR3 length is 16 residues. V lost 10 bases to trimming and J lost 4 bases; unmatched junction nucleotides: 8.

This clone was seen once. Different DNA sequences within this sample yield the same CDR3. The genes are TRBV29-1 and TRBJ1-2, with a possible D match to TRBD1 (6 bases). Germline lookup yields CDR1 SQVTM and CDR2 ANQGSEA. Trimming pared 6 bases from V and 4 bases from J, leaving 12 bases between. The CDR3 covers 12 residues. The CDR3 bases are TGCAGCGTAGAGGGGGATTCCTATGGCTACACCTTC. It translates to CSVEGDSYGYTF.

The CDR3 bases are TGTGCCAGCAGCGATAGCGGGGTTGGGAGTCAGCCCCAGCATTTT. It codes for CASSDSGVGSQPQHF. The genes are TRBV7-6 and TRBJ1-5; D call uncertain. The ends were cut back, 5 bases at V and 6 bases at J, with 17 bases in the middle. The germline V gene encodes CDR1 SGHVS and CDR2 FNYEAQ. This CDR3 comprises 15 residues.

This clone appeared once. The rearrangement uses TRBV5-1 and TRBJ2-7; 13 nucleotides line up with TRBD2. The germline V gene has CDR1 SGHRS and CDR2 YFSETQ. Trimming took 0 bases from V and 5 from J; bases not matched to a gene: 5. The CDR3 runs 16 residues. The CDR3 DNA is TGCGCCAGCAGCTTGGAAGGACTAGCGGGAGTCGACGAGCAGTACTTC. Protein sequence: CASSLEGLAGVDEQYF.

The V call is TRBV28, the J call TRBJ1-5, with 7 bases matching TRBD1. This CDR3 is 13 amino acids long. The V gene's germline CDR1 is MDHEN and CDR2 SYDVKM. The junction had 3 bases not matched to a gene; V was cut back by 5 bases and J by 5 bases. In DNA form, the CDR3 reads TGTGCCAGCAGTCCGGGACAGTATCAGCCCCAGCATTTT. Residues: CASSPGQYQPQHF.

This clone was seen a few times. The chain combines TRBV19 with TRBJ1-2; D remains unclear. Germline V lookup: CDR1 LNHDA, CDR2 SQIVND (reference sequence). The CDR3 contains 15 residues. The ends were cut back, 1 base at V and 6 bases at J, with 15 bases in the middle. For the CDR3, the DNA is TGTGCCAGTAGTATAGGAGGCGGTGCGGGAGATGGCTACACCTTC. Amino acid sequence: CASSIGGGAGDGYTF.

This clone was observed a handful of times. The CDR3 sequence: CATSAGESNQPQHF. CDR3 nucleotide sequence: TGTGCCACCAGTGCCGGGGAAAGCAATCAGCCCCAGCATTTT. This chain links TRBV24-1 with TRBJ1-5; no firm D call. This CDR3 has 14 residues. Trimming left V 5 bases short and J 1 base short, with 8 bases between. The germline V gene has CDR1 KGHDR and CDR2 SFDVKD.

J is TRBJ1-3 and V is TRBV15; a weak D match, TRBD1 (6 bases). Per germline, CDR1 LNHNV and CDR2 YYDKDF (reference sequence). Trimming cost V 1 base and J 4 bases, with 11 bases left between them. CDR3 length equals 15 residues. In DNA, the CDR3 is TGTGCCACCAGCAGAGTACAGGGTGTCGGAAACACCATATATTTT. The encoded protein is CATSRVQGVGNTIYF.

This clone turned up a few times. This sequence joins TRBV28 and TRBJ1-6; D is unresolved. Deletions cut 3 bases from V and 5 bases from J, with 14 bases between. There are 16 residues in the CDR3. Germline CDR1 reads MDHEN; CDR2 reads SYDVKM. The CDR3 DNA is TGTGCCAGCAGTTTCATATCACGAGGCGATAATTCACCCCTCCACTTT. This sequence encodes CASSFISRGDNSPLHF.

The chain carries TRBV19 and TRBJ1-2, with a weak D call TRBD1 (6 bases). Germline assignment: CDR1 LNHDA and CDR2 SQIVND (reference sequence). V was clipped by 8 bases and J by 0 bases, with 22 bases between them. The CDR3 is 17 amino acids. The CDR3 DNA reads as TGTGCCAGTTCCTTAAATCCGGGGGCGGGAGCTAACTATGGCTACACCTTC. Its protein is CASSLNPGAGANYGYTF.